The rows below give T cell receptor beta chains drawn from one sample of a study of CD8+ T cells in alopecia areata. The assay was immunoSEQ multiplex PCR, and TCRdb's table has in-frame clones only and misses some. Of fewer than 200,000 clones listed, approximately 70% were seen once; the top ten hold about an eighth. Sequencing used CD8+ T cells sorted from blood, obtained at week 0. These TCRs come from a human donor with alopecia areata. Each CDR3 is given with its conserved first and last residue. A D gene is named only where the DNA matches it firmly. Size is stated for part of the rows, as once, few or many counts, or as a class when the clone is expanded.

>NA|TRBV4-1|TRBD2|TRBJ2-3
CASSRSGLAGVNTQYF
TGCGCCAGCAGCCGGTCCGGACTAGCGGGGGTAAATACGCAGTATTTT
>once|TRBV6-5|NA|TRBJ1-2
CASSYGTVNPYGYTF
TGTGCCAGCAGTTACGGGACCGTAAACCCCTATGGCTACACCTTC
>NA|TRBV4-1|TRBD2|TRBJ2-5
CASSHGLAGGETQYF
TGCGCCAGCAGCCATGGACTAGCGGGTGGCGAGACCCAGTACTTC
>NA|TRBV30|NA|TRBJ2-5
CAWGDNQETQYF
TGTGCCTGGGGGGACAACCAAGAGACCCAGTACTTC
>NA|TRBV10-3|TRBD2|TRBJ2-5
CAISELAGLSGETQYF
TGTGCCATCAGTGAGCTAGCGGGTCTCAGCGGCGAGACCCAGTACTTC
>NA|TRBV13|NA|TRBJ2-7
CASSAPGFGSYEQYF
TGTGCCAGCAGCGCTCCAGGGTTTGGGTCCTACGAGCAGTACTTC
>NA|TRBV6-5|NA|TRBJ2-3
CASSYYQKDTQYF
TGTGCCAGCAGTTACTATCAGAAAGATACGCAGTATTTT
>NA|TRBV6-4|NA|TRBJ1-2
CASSDSNSYTF
TGTGCCAGCAGTGACTCTAACAGCTACACCTTC
>NA|TRBV18|TRBD1|TRBJ2-1
CASSPLKTGYNEQFF
TGTGCCAGCTCACCATTGAAGACAGGGTACAATGAGCAGTTCTTC
>NA|TRBV15|TRBD1|TRBJ2-3
CATSSVSGGADTQYF
TGTGCCACCAGCAGTGTTTCAGGGGGTGCAGATACGCAGTATTTT
>NA|TRBV30|NA|TRBJ2-5
CAWSVLAGRETQYF
TGTGCCTGGAGTGTACTGGCAGGGCGGGAGACCCAGTACTTC
>NA|TRBV4-1|TRBD1|TRBJ1-5
CASSPRQGGTDQPQHF
TGCGCCAGCAGCCCCAGACAGGGGGGAACGGATCAGCCCCAGCATTTT
>NA|TRBV7-9|NA|TRBJ1-6
CASSPRGGDSPLHF
TGTGCCAGCAGCCCCAGGGGTGGCGATTCACCCCTCCACTTT
>few|TRBV30|NA|TRBJ1-1
CAWSVEAGDYEAFF
TGTGCCTGGAGTGTAGAGGCAGGTGACTATGAAGCTTTCTTT
>NA|TRBV4-2|NA|TRBJ1-6
CASSPVLGAWGSPLHF
TGTGCCAGCAGCCCGGTTTTGGGGGCTTGGGGTTCACCCCTCCACTTT
>few|TRBV20-1|NA|TRBJ1-1
CSAVNTEAFF
TGCAGTGCGGTGAACACTGAAGCTTTCTTT
>NA|TRBV4-1|NA|TRBJ2-3
CASSQEGSWADTQYF
TGCGCCAGCAGCCAGGAGGGGAGTTGGGCAGATACGCAGTATTTT
>NA|TRBV29-1|NA|TRBJ1-2
CSVEGTDYGYTF
TGCAGCGTTGAAGGGACCGATTATGGCTACACCTTC
>NA|TRBV30|NA|TRBJ2-7
CAWSNKTYEQYF
TGTGCCTGGAGTAATAAGACCTACGAGCAGTACTTC
>NA|TRBV19|NA|TRBJ1-2
CASSIALDNYGYTF
TGTGCCAGTAGTATAGCTCTGGATAACTATGGCTACACCTTC
>NA|TRBV27|NA|TRBJ2-7
CASSLLGAPYEQYF
TGTGCCAGCAGTTTATTGGGGGCACCCTACGAGCAGTACTTC
>few|TRBV28|NA|TRBJ2-1
CASSFSDTSSYNEQFF
TGTGCCAGCAGCTTTAGCGACACCAGCTCCTACAATGAGCAGTTCTTC
>NA|TRBV4-1|NA|TRBJ2-3
CASSQDSRGRTDTQYF
TGCGCCAGCAGCCAAGATTCTCGGGGGCGCACAGATACGCAGTATTTT
>NA|TRBV30|NA|TRBJ2-5
CAWSEGSETQYF
TGTGCCTGGAGTGAGGGTTCAGAGACCCAGTACTTC
>NA|TRBV13|TRBD1|TRBJ2-5
CASSPSGTGGRQETQYF
TGTGCCAGCAGCCCGTCCGGGACAGGGGGTAGGCAAGAGACCCAGTACTTC
>NA|TRBV5-1|TRBD2|TRBJ2-5
CASSSPAGEETQYF
TGCGCCAGCAGCTCCCCTGCGGGGGAGGAGACCCAGTACTTC
>NA|TRBV27|NA|TRBJ1-6
CASSPGLSGSPLHF
TGTGCCAGCAGTCCAGGCCTATCTGGTTCACCCCTCCACTTT
>NA|TRBV5-1|TRBD1|TRBJ2-6
CASSLVGTGYSGANVLTF
TGCGCCAGCAGCTTGGTGGGGACAGGGTACTCTGGGGCCAACGTCCTGACTTTC
>NA|TRBV27|TRBD2|TRBJ2-1
CASSSPPAGTYNEQFF
TGTGCCAGCAGTTCACCTCCAGCGGGGACCTACAATGAGCAGTTCTTC
>NA|TRBV5-1|TRBD1|TRBJ1-1
CASSWGQGREGTEAFF
TGCGCCAGCAGCTGGGGACAGGGCCGTGAGGGCACTGAAGCTTTCTTT
>NA|TRBV6-1|TRBD1|TRBJ2-7
CASSGETGGREQYF
TGTGCCAGCAGCGGCGAGACAGGGGGGAGAGAGCAGTACTTC
>NA|TRBV5-6|NA|TRBJ1-1
CASSLGRTEAFF
TGTGCCAGCAGCTTGGGCCGGACTGAAGCTTTCTTT
>NA|TRBV14|NA|TRBJ2-1
CASSQDLGGEQFF
TGTGCCAGCAGCCAAGATCTTGGAGGGGAGCAGTTCTTC
>NA|TRBV29-1|TRBD1|TRBJ1-2
CSVDDRDYGYTF
TGCAGCGTTGACGACAGGGACTATGGCTACACCTTC
>NA|TRBV15|NA|TRBJ1-1
CATSSDVGQGTEAFF
TGTGCCACCAGCAGCGATGTGGGGCAGGGGACTGAAGCTTTCTTT
>once|TRBV27|TRBD1|TRBJ1-6
CASSLGTAYNSPLHF
TGTGCCAGCAGTTTAGGGACAGCCTATAATTCACCCCTCCACTTT
>few|TRBV27|NA|TRBJ1-4
CASTPRGGRGEKLFF
TGTGCCAGCACCCCGAGGGGCGGCCGGGGTGAAAAACTGTTTTTT
>NA|TRBV6-5|NA|TRBJ1-1
CASSYSDNTEAFF
TGTGCCAGCAGTTACTCGGATAACACTGAAGCTTTCTTT
>NA|TRBV30|TRBD2|TRBJ2-1
CAWSRGGGRYNEQFF
TGTGCCTGGAGTCGGGGCGGGGGGCGCTACAATGAGCAGTTCTTC
>NA|TRBV7-2|TRBD1|TRBJ1-1
CASSPGTAWEAFF
TGTGCCAGCAGCCCAGGGACAGCCTGGGAAGCTTTCTTT
>NA|TRBV29-1|TRBD1|TRBJ2-3
CSATGAPGDTQYF
TGCAGCGCGACAGGGGCCCCTGGAGATACGCAGTATTTT
>NA|TRBV30|NA|TRBJ2-7
CAWSEVLGYEQYF
TGTGCCTGGAGTGAAGTCCTCGGGTACGAGCAGTACTTC
>NA|TRBV7-2|TRBD1|TRBJ1-2
CASSSRTGGDGYTF
TGTGCCAGCAGCTCTAGGACAGGGGGTGATGGCTACACCTTC
>NA|TRBV27|TRBD1|TRBJ2-7
CASSTTGGGSYEQYF
TGTGCCAGCAGTACCACAGGGGGCGGTTCCTACGAGCAGTACTTC
>NA|TRBV13|TRBD2|TRBJ2-2
CASSRTSGGARAGELFF
TGTGCCAGCAGCCGGACTAGCGGGGGGGCGCGGGCCGGGGAGCTGTTTTTT
>NA|TRBV2|NA|TRBJ2-2
CASLGGGFANTGELFF
TGTGCCAGCCTGGGCGGTGGGTTCGCGAACACCGGGGAGCTGTTTTTT
>NA|TRBV30|NA|TRBJ2-3
CAWSGPPDTQYF
TGTGCCTGGAGCGGGCCTCCCGATACGCAGTATTTT
>NA|TRBV11-2|NA|TRBJ2-5
CASSYGETQYF
TGTGCCAGCAGCTATGGGGAGACCCAGTACTTC
>NA|TRBV7-8|TRBD1|TRBJ2-1
CASSSMGQGGNEQFF
TGTGCCAGCAGCTCGATGGGACAGGGGGGGAACGAGCAGTTCTTC
>NA|TRBV6-1|TRBD2|TRBJ2-3
CASSERTSPPDTQYF
TGTGCCAGCAGTGAGAGGACTAGCCCCCCAGATACGCAGTATTTT
>NA|TRBV7-9|NA|TRBJ2-7
CASSPWAREQYF
TGTGCCAGCAGCCCCTGGGCTAGGGAGCAGTACTTC
>NA|TRBV6-1|NA|TRBJ2-7
CASSEAWEQYF
TGTGCCAGCAGTGAGGCATGGGAGCAGTACTTC
>few|TRBV5-1|TRBD1|TRBJ2-2
CASSSTGLTGELFF
TGCGCCAGCAGCTCGACAGGGTTGACCGGGGAGCTGTTTTTT
>NA|TRBV29-1|NA|TRBJ1-1
CSVAGGNTEAFF
TGCAGCGTTGCCGGCGGGAACACTGAAGCTTTCTTT
>NA|TRBV2|NA|TRBJ2-3
CASSVRGGGPTDTQYF
TGTGCCAGCAGTGTTCGAGGGGGGGGACCCACAGATACGCAGTATTTT
>NA|TRBV4-1|TRBD1|TRBJ1-5
CASSQDRRYNQPQHF
TGCGCCAGCAGCCAGGACAGGAGGTACAATCAGCCCCAGCATTTT
>NA|TRBV5-1|NA|TRBJ2-1
CASSRLIGEQFF
TGCGCCAGCAGCCGGCTAATCGGTGAGCAGTTCTTC
>NA|TRBV7-9|NA|TRBJ1-2
CASSPGGAANYGYTF
TGTGCCAGCAGCCCGGGGGGAGCGGCTAACTATGGCTACACCTTC
>few|TRBV19|NA|TRBJ1-5
CASSISANQPQHF
TGTGCCAGTAGTATATCGGCTAATCAGCCCCAGCATTTT